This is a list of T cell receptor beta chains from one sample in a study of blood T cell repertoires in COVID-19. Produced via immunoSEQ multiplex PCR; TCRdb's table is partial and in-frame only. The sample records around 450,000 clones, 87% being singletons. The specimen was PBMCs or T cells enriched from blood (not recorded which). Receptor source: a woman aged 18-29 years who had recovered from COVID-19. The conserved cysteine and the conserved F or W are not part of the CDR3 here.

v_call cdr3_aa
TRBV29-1 SVSPTGNTEAF
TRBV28 ASSPLGARPEAF
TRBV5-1 ASSLGQGGDSPLH
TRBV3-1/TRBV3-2 ASSQAEDRSVRSMNTEAF
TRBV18 ASSPLGQIQETQY
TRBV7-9 ASSSVRQGGVANYGYT
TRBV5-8 ASSTVDRDHYTIY
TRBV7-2 ASSSQGADTQY
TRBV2 ASSEYRGTGGINGYT
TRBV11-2 ASSLVGGGVADTQY
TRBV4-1 ASSQGQGVNNQPQH
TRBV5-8 ASSLYSFNQPQH
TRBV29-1 SGGQGAGEAF
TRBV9 ASMQGSGANVLT
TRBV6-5 ASSSPDTEEAF